This T cell receptor beta chain was identified during a study of blood T cell repertoires in COVID-19 (TCRdb year 2020). Notes on the research overall: The collaborator samples originated in the United States, Italy and Spain and spanned the acute and convalescent phases of COVID-19. The prospective study material was composed of cDNA or gDNA derived from T cells, B-cell-depleted T cells, or PBMCs. The dataset comprised deeply sampled blood TCRbeta repertoires from subjects exposed to, actively infected with, or recovered from COVID-19. The repertoires were released in a freely available public database meant as a resource for research on the immune response to SARS-CoV-2. The samples were drawn from the first 160 participants of the ongoing ImmuneRACE study and from roughly 1,300 subjects provided by 6 global collaborators. The sample metadata nearly always contained a de-identified subject ID, COVID-19 status, age in years and sex. Where available, HLA class I and class II types were obtained from metadata supplied by the sample provider rather than from assay-based typing.

Whole blood was collected in K2EDTA tubes by collaborating institutions according to the institutions' own protocols. For TCRbeta analysis, collaborator samples were shipped as frozen whole blood, as isolated PBMCs, or as DNA extracted from either sample type. TCRbeta CDR3 regions were amplified from genomic DNA using the immunoSEQ Assay, a bias-controlled multiplex PCR. From the authors' description of their analysis: Within the assay, amplification of reference gene primers was used to estimate how many nucleated cells each sample contained. To quantify the absolute abundance of each unique TCRbeta CDR3 rearrangement, sequence reads were collapsed and filtered. For each sample, productive Simpson clonality was calculated as the square root of Simpson's diversity index over productive rearrangements. TCRdb holds this immuneACCESS table with in-frame rearrangements only. Some clones are missing; in checked studies, unresolved V genes explain under half, and the rest has no known cause. V, J and clone size are taken as reported in that table, and D and trimming were inferred from the DNA itself. The sample profile shows 75,000 to 95,000 clones; approximately 85% of them were found once. About 30% of the sample belongs to the ten largest clones.

This clone was recorded at least ten times. Its binding antigen is unknown. No much larger clone exists at a distance of one base, and base qualities are not known. Broader findings and caveats from the paper: The amount of clinical and demographic metadata varied by source and participant and was provided uncurated.

The sample comprised peripheral blood. The clonotype was recovered from a human donor in a cohort sampled during active COVID-19.

The CDR3 protein sequence reads: CASTLSRVNYGYTF. The DNA sequence reads TGTGCCAGCACCTTGTCCCGCGTTAACTATGGCTACACCTTC. The chain couples TRBV7-8 to TRBJ1-2, with no confidently assigned D gene. Reading the germline V gene gives CDR1 SGHVS and CDR2 FQNEAQ. Including cysteine and phenylalanine, the CDR3 has 14 amino acids. Only the CDR3 region is kept as DNA, spanning 42 bases read in frame from base 1. At the junction V is shortened by 7 bases and J by 1 base, with 13 bases in between.